This paragraph reports one T cell receptor (beta chain). This entry belongs to a study of monozygotic twins with inflammatory bowel disease. Each TCR library used about 3,200 ng of total RNA. TCRdb reprocessed the 5' RACE reads, with one entry per CDR3 protein and no DNA. The sample data list approximately 400,000 distinct CDR3 sequences. Germline V gene sequence: CDR1 ENHRY, CDR2 SYGVKD. The CDR3 consists of 15 residues. This clonotype was obtained from a human donor with ulcerative colitis or Crohn's disease, or a healthy co-twin of an affected twin (not recorded which). V usage is TRBV10-3 and J usage is TRBJ1-4; the D call from TCRdb, TRBD1, cannot be confirmed without DNA. Sequencing was done on a sample of blood. The CDR3 here is CAISQGGATNEKLFF.